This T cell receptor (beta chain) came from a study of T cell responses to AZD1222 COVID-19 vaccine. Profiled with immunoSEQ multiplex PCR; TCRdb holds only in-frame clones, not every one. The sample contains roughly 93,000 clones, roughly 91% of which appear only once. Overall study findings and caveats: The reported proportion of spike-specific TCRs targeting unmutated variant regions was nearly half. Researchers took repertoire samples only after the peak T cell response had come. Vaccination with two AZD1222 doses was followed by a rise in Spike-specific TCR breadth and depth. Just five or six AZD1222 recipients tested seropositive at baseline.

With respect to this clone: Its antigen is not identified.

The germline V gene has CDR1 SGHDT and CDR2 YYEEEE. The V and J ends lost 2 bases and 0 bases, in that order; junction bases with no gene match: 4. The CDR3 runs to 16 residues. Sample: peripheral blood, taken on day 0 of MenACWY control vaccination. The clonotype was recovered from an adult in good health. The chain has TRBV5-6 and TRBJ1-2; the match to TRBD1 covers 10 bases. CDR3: CASSFVGQGANYGYTF. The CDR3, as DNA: TGTGCCAGCAGCTTCGTAGGACAGGGGGCTAACTATGGCTACACCTTC.